The 12 T cell receptor beta chains below were found in one sample sequenced in a study of cytomegalovirus exposure and HLA in healthy donors. Amplification used 60 Vbeta primers and 13 Jbeta primers. The repertoire was sequenced with immunoSEQ multiplex PCR; TCRdb's copy has only in-frame clones and lacks some. The sample table includes around 130,000 clones. Sequenced material: PBMCs. Source of these receptors: a woman aged 60-75 years in good health and CMV-seronegative.

The chain employs TRBV18 and TRBJ2-5; D might be TRBD1 (6 bases). The germline V and J ends were trimmed by 3 bases and 3 bases, with 8 bases remaining between them. CDR1 is KGHSH, CDR2 LQKENI, per germline. This CDR3 is 13 amino acids long. The CDR3 nucleotides are TGTGCCAGCTCACCTAGACAGGAAGAGACCCAGTACTTC. Protein: CASSPRQEETQYF.

This chain connects TRBV28 to TRBJ2-2; 7 nucleotides line up with TRBD1. Germline CDR1 is MDHEN and CDR2 is SYDVKM. V was pared by 6 bases and J by 4 bases, with 14 bases of the junction left unmatched. CDR3 length: 17 residues. The chain's CDR3 is CASSLRRQGRITGELFF. The CDR3 region has the DNA TGTGCCAGCAGCTTAAGGAGACAGGGACGAATCACCGGGGAGCTGTTTTTT.

The CDR3 region has the DNA TGTGCCACCAGCAGAGTGGCGAGGGCGAACACTGAAGCTTTCTTT. This sequence encodes CATSRVARANTEAFF. The chain combines TRBV15 with TRBJ1-1; D unresolved. This CDR3 is built from 15 residues. The germline V gene encodes CDR1 LNHNV and CDR2 YYDKDF (reference sequence). The V end was cut by 1 base, the J end by 1 base, with 10 bases between.

The chain uses TRBV5-6 and TRBJ1-2; 10 bases map to TRBD1. Trimming at V came to 2 bases and at J to 8 bases, leaving 3 bases not matched to a gene. The CDR3 is 13 residues long. Per the germline V gene, CDR1 is SGHDT and CDR2 is YYEEEE. The CDR3 DNA reads as TGTGCCAGCAGCTTCGGGACAGGGGAAGGCTACACCTTC. Translation gives CASSFGTGEGYTF.

J is TRBJ2-5 and V is TRBV5-1, with TRBD1 matching over 7 bases. The J call may be faulty, since TRBJ2-7 better matches the DNA end. The germline V gene encodes CDR1 SGHRS and CDR2 YFSETQ. The CDR3 extends over 14 amino acids. CDR3 sequence reads: CASSLDRGMYEQYF. The CDR3, as DNA: TGCGCCAGCAGCTTGGACAGGGGCATGTACGAGCAGTACTTC.

The chain is built from TRBV28 and TRBJ2-3, with D perhaps matching TRBD2 (5 bases). This CDR3 has 18 amino acids. The V end lost 5 bases, the J end lost 4 bases, and 25 bases lay between the germline ends. The germline V gene has CDR1 MDHEN and CDR2 SYDVKM. The CDR3 here is CASSPPGFGVGLADTQYF. The CDR3 coding sequence is TGTGCCAGCAGTCCCCCGGGGTTTGGGGTAGGTCTTGCAGATACGCAGTATTTT. The variable domain in full, completed from reference TRBV28 and TRBJ2-3, reads DVKVTQSSRYLVKRTGEKVFLECVQDMDHENMFWYRQDPGLGLRLIYFSYDVKMKEKGDIPEGYSVSREKKERFSLILESASTNQTSMYLCASSPPGFGVGLADTQYFGPGTRLTVL.

The chain employs TRBV28 and TRBJ1-1; no clear D. Germline values: CDR1 MDHEN, CDR2 SYDVKM. This CDR3 region has 15 residues. Trimming removed 3 bases from V and 0 bases from J, with 11 bases in between. Written as DNA, the CDR3 is TGTGCCAGCAGTTTCGAGGTTTTGATGAACACTGAAGCTTTCTTT. Translated, it gives CASSFEVLMNTEAFF.

The gene calls are TRBV21-1 and TRBJ1-6; the D call TRBD1 from the table was never checked on the DNA. TRBV21-1 is a listed pseudogene. CDR3 length: 17 amino acids. The chain's CDR3 is CASSTGVIQGVNSPLHF. The DNA of the CDR3 is TGTGCCAGCAGCACGGGGGTGATCCAGGGGGTAAATTCACCCCTCCACTTT.

The rearrangement links TRBV11-2 to TRBJ2-7, with 15 nucleotides matching TRBD2. J gave up 0 bases and V 2 bases, and 8 bases lay outside the gene matches. CDR1 is SGHAT and CDR2 is FQNNGV in the germline V gene. This CDR3 has 19 residues. CDR3 residues: CASSLNAGTSGGSSYEQYF. CDR3 DNA sequence: TGTGCCAGCAGCTTAAACGCCGGGACTAGCGGGGGGAGCTCCTACGAGCAGTACTTC.

This chain joins TRBV5-1 and TRBJ1-4, with D perhaps matching TRBD1 (6 bases). CDR1 and CDR2 (germline): SGHRS, YFSETQ. Trimming removed 2 bases at V and 0 bases at J, with 11 bases between. The CDR3 is 16 amino acids. DNA of the CDR3: TGCGCCAGCAGCTTAGGGACACTTGCAACTAATGAAAAACTGTTTTTT. Its protein product is CASSLGTLATNEKLFF.

The V gene is TRBV10-3, the J gene TRBJ1-3; D gene uncertain. V lost 0 bases and J lost 0, with 12 bases in between. This CDR3 is 17 amino acids long. Germline-derived CDR1 and CDR2 are ENHRY and SYGVKD. The CDR3 region has the DNA TGTGCCATCAGTGAGTCGATTAGTCGGGTCTCTGGAAACACCATATATTTT. Translation: CAISESISRVSGNTIYF.

The V and J genes are TRBV5-1 and TRBJ2-1, with a possible D match to TRBD2 (7 bases). Germline V CDR1 and CDR2: SGHRS, YFSETQ. This CDR3 region has 15 residues. Trimming took off 6 bases at V and 7 bases at J, with 20 bases between the two ends. The CDR3 is CASKSGGGRANEQFF. The CDR3 DNA follows: TGCGCCAGCAAAAGTGGGGGGGGCCGGGCGAATGAGCAGTTCTTC.